The present TCR beta chain was sequenced within a study of blood T cell repertoires in COVID-19. Study information: Collection of acute and convalescent COVID-19 samples took place in the United States, Italy and Spain. PBMCs, B-cell-depleted T cells, or T cells provided the cDNA or gDNA that made up the material.

Germline V gene sequence: CDR1 LNHDA, CDR2 SQIVND (reference sequence). The CDR3 totals 15 residues. The V and J ends lost 5 bases and 4 bases respectively, with 12 bases between them. Original methodology: Reference gene primers were amplified, and this amplification served to estimate nucleated cell counts. Generated by immunoSEQ multiplex PCR, the TCRdb table keeps only in-frame clones and is missing some. V and J calls and clone size are given by that table; D and trimming were obtained from the DNA. The sample has over 60,000 clones; 75% to 90% are singletons. The material sequenced was peripheral blood. The clonotype was recovered from a woman between 50 and 59 years old with active COVID-19. This chain connects TRBV19 to TRBJ2-6, with D maybe TRBD1 (6 bases). This CDR3 is CASSPHRDGANVLTF. The CDR3 DNA follows: TGTGCCAGTAGTCCGCACAGGGACGGGGCCAACGTCCTGACTTTC. Full variable domain (missing parts from reference TRBV19 and TRBJ2-6): DGGITQSPKYLFRKEGQNVTLSCEQNLNHDAMYWYRQDPGQGLRLIYYSQIVNDFQKGDIAEGYSVSREKKESFPLTVTSAQKNPTAFYLCASSPHRDGANVLTFGAGSRLTVL.